Presented here are 5 T cell receptor beta chains from one specimen sequenced in a study of sequential checkpoint blockade in melanoma. Treatment: randomized to nivolumab then ipilimumab (arm A) or the reverse (arm B). Profiled with immunoSEQ multiplex PCR; TCRdb holds only in-frame clones, not every one. The sample records about 40,000 clones, just over 85% being singletons. The sample here was CD8+ T cells sorted from blood (inferred from file names), taken from a patient given nivolumab and ipilimumab in sequence. These receptors were obtained from a human donor with melanoma.

This rearrangement joins TRBV21-1 to TRBJ2-7; whether TRBD2, the table's D call, matches the DNA was not checked. TRBV21-1 is tagged as a pseudogene. The CDR3 is 18 residues long. This chain's CDR3 is CASSKAPALAGGPPEQYV. CDR3 DNA: TGTGCCAGCAGCAAAGCCCCCGCCTTAGCGGGAGGGCCTCCCGAGCAGTACGTC.

CDR3 in amino acids: CASSQGGYEQYF. DNA for the CDR3: TGTGCCAGCAGCCAGGGGGGATACGAGCAGTACTTC. This rearrangement joins TRBV4-2 to TRBJ2-7; D may be TRBD2 (6 bases). The CDR3 extends over 12 amino acids. V was cut by 3 bases and J by 4 bases, with 7 bases left in between. CDR1 and CDR2 from the germline V gene are LGHNA and YNFKEQ.

The genes are TRBV7-9 and TRBJ1-2; D uncertain. The CDR3 consists of 13 residues. Germline CDR1 and CDR2: SEHNR and FQNEAQ (reference sequence). V gave up 2 bases and J gave up 9 bases, with 13 bases separating them. CDR3 amino acids: CASSLPDLTSYTF. Written as DNA, the CDR3 is TGTGCCAGCAGCTTACCGGACTTAACCAGCTACACCTTC.

The chain is built from TRBV27 and TRBJ2-5, with 8 bases aligning to TRBD1. This CDR3 has 15 residues. Germline trimming cut 10 bases from V and 2 bases from J; bases unmatched to any gene: 12. Germline V gene lookup returns CDR1 MNHEY and CDR2 SMNVEV (reference sequence). The CDR3 loop reads CATQRGQASQETQYF. CDR3 DNA sequence: TGTGCCACCCAGAGGGGACAGGCGAGTCAAGAGACCCAGTACTTC.

This chain links TRBV7-3 with TRBJ2-1; 8 positions agree with TRBD2. The germline V gene has CDR1 SGHTA and CDR2 FQGTGA. There are 13 residues in the CDR3. Trimming at V came to 5 bases and at J to 7 bases, leaving 4 bases not matched to a gene. The CDR3 protein is CASSPGGANEQFF. CDR3 sequence (DNA): TGTGCCAGCAGCCCCGGGGGGGCGAATGAGCAGTTCTTC. Using reference TRBV7-3 and TRBJ2-1 for the parts outside the CDR3, the full variable domain is GAGVSQTPSNKVTEKGKYVELRCDPISGHTALYWYRQSLGQGPEFLIYFQGTGAADDSGLPNDRFFAVRPEGSVSTLKIQRTERGDSAVYLCASSPGGANEQFFGPGTRLTVL.